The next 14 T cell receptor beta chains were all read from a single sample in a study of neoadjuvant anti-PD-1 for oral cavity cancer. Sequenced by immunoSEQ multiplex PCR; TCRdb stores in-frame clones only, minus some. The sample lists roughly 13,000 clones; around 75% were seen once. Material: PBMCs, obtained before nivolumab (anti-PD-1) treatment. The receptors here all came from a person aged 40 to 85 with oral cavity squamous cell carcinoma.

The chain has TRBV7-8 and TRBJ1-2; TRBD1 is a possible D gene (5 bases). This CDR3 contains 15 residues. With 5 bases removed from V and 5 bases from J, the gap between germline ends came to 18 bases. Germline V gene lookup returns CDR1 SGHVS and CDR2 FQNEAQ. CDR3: CASSLNGAAGYGYTF. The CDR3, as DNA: TGTGCCAGCAGCCTCAACGGGGCGGCGGGTTATGGCTACACCTTC.

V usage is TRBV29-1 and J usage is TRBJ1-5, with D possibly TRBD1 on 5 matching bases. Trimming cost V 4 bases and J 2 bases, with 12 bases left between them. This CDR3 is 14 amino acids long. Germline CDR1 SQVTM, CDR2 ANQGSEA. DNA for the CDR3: TGCAGCGTTGTCCCGGGGCCGGGCAATCAGCCCCAGCATTTT. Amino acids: CSVVPGPGNQPQHF.

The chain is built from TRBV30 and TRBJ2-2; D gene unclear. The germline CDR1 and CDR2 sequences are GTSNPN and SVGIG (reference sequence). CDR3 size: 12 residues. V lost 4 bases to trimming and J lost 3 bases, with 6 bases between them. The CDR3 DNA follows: TGTGCCTGGACATGGGACACCGGGGAGCTGTTTTTT. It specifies CAWTWDTGELFF. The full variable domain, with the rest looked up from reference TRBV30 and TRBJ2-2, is SQTIHQWPATLVQPVGSPLSLECTVEGTSNPNLYWYRQAAGRGLQLLFYSVGIGQISSEVPQNLSASRPQDRQFILSSKKLLLSDSGFYLCAWTWDTGELFFGEGSRLTVL.

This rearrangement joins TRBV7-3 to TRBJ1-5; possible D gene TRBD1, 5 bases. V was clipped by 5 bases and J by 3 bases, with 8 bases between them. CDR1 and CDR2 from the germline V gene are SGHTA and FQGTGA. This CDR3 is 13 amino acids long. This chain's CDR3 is CASSPGVNQPQHF. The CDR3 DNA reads TGTGCCAGCAGCCCGGGGGTCAATCAGCCCCAGCATTTT.

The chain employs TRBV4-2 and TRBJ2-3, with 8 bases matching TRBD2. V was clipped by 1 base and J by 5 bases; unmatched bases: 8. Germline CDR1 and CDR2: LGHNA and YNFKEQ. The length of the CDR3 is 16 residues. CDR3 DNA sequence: TGTGCCAGCAGCCAAGGCGAGCGGGGGAGGGGAGATACGCAGTATTTT. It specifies CASSQGERGRGDTQYF.

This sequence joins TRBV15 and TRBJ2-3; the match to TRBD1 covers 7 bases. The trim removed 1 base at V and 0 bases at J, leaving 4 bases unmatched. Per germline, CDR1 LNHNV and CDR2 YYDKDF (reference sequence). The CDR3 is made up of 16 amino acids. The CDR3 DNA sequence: TGTGCCACCAGCAGAGGAGACAGGGCGAGCACAGATACGCAGTATTTT. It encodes CATSRGDRASTDTQYF.

The CDR3 sequence: CASSSALAGGGQYF. CDR3 nucleotides: TGTGCCAGCAGCTCCGCGTTAGCGGGCGGGGGGCAGTACTTC. This chain connects TRBV11-2 to TRBJ2-7; TRBD2 matches at 7 bases. CDR1 and CDR2 (germline): SGHAT, FQNNGV. V lost 4 bases to trimming and J lost 9 bases; unmatched junction nucleotides: 12. The CDR3 contains 14 residues.

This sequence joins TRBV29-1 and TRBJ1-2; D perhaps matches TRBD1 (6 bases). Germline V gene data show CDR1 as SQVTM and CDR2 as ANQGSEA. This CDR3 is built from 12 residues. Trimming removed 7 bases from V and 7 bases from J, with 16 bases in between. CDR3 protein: CSGQDGGCGYTF. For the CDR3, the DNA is TGCAGCGGACAGGACGGGGGCTGTGGCTACACCTTC.

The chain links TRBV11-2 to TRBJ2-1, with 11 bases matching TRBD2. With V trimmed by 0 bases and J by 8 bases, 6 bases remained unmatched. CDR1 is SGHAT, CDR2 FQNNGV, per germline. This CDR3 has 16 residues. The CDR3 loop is CASSLDTSGGRDEQFF. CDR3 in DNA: TGTGCCAGCAGCTTAGATACTAGCGGGGGCCGCGATGAGCAGTTCTTC.

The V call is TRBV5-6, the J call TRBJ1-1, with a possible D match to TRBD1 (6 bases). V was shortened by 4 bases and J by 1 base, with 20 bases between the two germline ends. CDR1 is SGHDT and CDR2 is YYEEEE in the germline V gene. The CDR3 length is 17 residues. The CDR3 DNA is TGTGCCAGCAGCGCCCGGGGGGGGCGGAGGACGAACACTGAAGCTTTCTTT. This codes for CASSARGGRRTNTEAFF.

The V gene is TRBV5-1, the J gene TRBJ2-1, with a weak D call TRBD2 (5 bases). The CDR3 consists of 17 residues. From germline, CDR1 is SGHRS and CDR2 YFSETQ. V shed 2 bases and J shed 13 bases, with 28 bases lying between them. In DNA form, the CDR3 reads TGCGCCAGCAGCTTAGGACTGGACGATTATCCTACAAAGATACAGTTCTTC. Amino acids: CASSLGLDDYPTKIQFF. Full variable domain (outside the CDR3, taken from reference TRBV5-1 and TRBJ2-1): KAGVTQTPRYLIKTRGQQVTLSCSPISGHRSVSWYQQTPGQGLQFLFEYFSETQRNKGNFPGRFSGRQFSNSRSEMNVSTLELGDSALYLCASSLGLDDYPTKIQFFGPGTRLTVL.

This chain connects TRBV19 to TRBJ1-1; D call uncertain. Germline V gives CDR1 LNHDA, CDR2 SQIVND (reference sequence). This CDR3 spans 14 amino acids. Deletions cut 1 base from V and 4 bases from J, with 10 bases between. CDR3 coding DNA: TGTGCCAGTAGTATAGGGGTGTTGGGCACTGAAGCTTTCTTT. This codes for CASSIGVLGTEAFF.

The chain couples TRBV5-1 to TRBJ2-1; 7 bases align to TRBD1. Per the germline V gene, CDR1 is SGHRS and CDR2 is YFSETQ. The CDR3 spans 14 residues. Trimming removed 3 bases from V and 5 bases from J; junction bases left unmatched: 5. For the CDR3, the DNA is TGCGCCAGCAGCTACCGGACAGGCAACAATGAGCAGTTCTTC. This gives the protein CASSYRTGNNEQFF.

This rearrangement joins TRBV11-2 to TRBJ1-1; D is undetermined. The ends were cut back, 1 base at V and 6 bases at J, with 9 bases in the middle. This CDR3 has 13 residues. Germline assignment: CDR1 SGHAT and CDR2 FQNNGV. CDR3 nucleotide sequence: TGTGCCAGCAGCTTAGGAGCCGGGGCTGAAGCTTTCTTT. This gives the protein CASSLGAGAEAFF.